This is a list of T cell receptor beta chains from one sample in a study of control samples from healthy donors and cancer patients. Profiling relied on immunoSEQ multiplex PCR, and the TCRdb table lists in-frame clones only, not all of them. The sample yields tens of thousands of clones, about 93% seen once. The specimen was blood. These receptor sequences come from a woman aged 45-59 years in good health. CDR3s include the opening cysteine and the closing phenylalanine or tryptophan. Fields, in order: clone size, V gene, J gene, CDR3 length, D gene, CDR3 DNA, CDR3 protein. D genes are given only for firm matches. The size of a clone is reported for some rows only, either as once, few or many, or as a class for expanded clones.

>.|TRBV27|TRBJ2-1|13|TRBD2
TGTGCCAGGACCCTGGGACTAGACAATGAGCAGTTCTTC
CARTLGLDNEQFF
>.|TRBV7-9|TRBJ1-3|14|.
TGTGCCACCAAGGGTGGATCTGAGGGAAACACCATATATTTT
CATKGGSEGNTIYF
>.|TRBV13|TRBJ2-7|14|.
TGTGCCAGCAGCGACCTAGGGACAACTTACGAGCAGTACTTC
CASSDLGTTYEQYF
>.|TRBV18|TRBJ1-5|15|.
TGTGCCAGCTCACCACTCCAGAGTAGCAATCAGCCCCAGCATTTT
CASSPLQSSNQPQHF
>.|TRBV13|TRBJ2-7|12|.
TGTGCCAGCAGCTTGGGAGCCTACGAGCAGTACTTC
CASSLGAYEQYF
>few|TRBV6-2/TRBV6-3|TRBJ2-3|15|.
TGTGCCAGCAGTTACCCACCTGGATTTTCCCATACGCAGTATTTT
CASSYPPGFSHTQYF
>once|TRBV4-3|TRBJ1-2|15|.
TGCGCCAGCAGCCAGAAGGGGGGGTCCGGAGACGGCTACACCTTC
CASSQKGGSGDGYTF
>.|TRBV5-5|TRBJ1-1|15|.
TGTGCCAGCAGCTTCGGGCGACAGTCCCGCACTGAAGCTTTCTTT
CASSFGRQSRTEAFF
>few|TRBV4-1|TRBJ1-3|18|TRBD1
TGCGCCAGCAGCCGTCCGGGACAGGTGGGGCGAATTGGAAACACCATATATTTT
CASSRPGQVGRIGNTIYF
>.|TRBV6-6|TRBJ2-3|14|TRBD1
TGTGCCAGCAACACAGGGGCGAGCACAGATACGCAGTATTTT
CASNTGASTDTQYF
>few|TRBV5-1|TRBJ1-1|15|.
TGCGCCAGCAGCGTAGTGGGCTCGGGAAACACTGAAGCTTTCTTT
CASSVVGSGNTEAFF
>few|TRBV7-3|TRBJ1-2|16|TRBD1
TGTGCCAGCAGCTTAACTCCCCGGACAGGGGGCGGAGGCTACACCTTC
CASSLTPRTGGGGYTF